The rows below give T cell receptor beta chains drawn from one sample of a study of human T cells and chemical hapten exposure. Each CDR3 protein gets one entry after TCRdb re-called the RACE reads with MiXCR. The sample carries 150,000 to 200,000 distinct CDR3 sequences, 25% to 35% recorded once. The material sequenced was whole blood, taken in connection with sensitization to the hapten diphenylcyclopropenone (DPC). These receptors all come from a woman in her twenties or thirties with alopecia areata. Some clones in this sample may be carry-over from other donors' samples. Both conserved end residues are part of each CDR3. D genes are given only for firm matches. Clone size is shown for a subset of rows, as once, few, many or a class of expanded clone.

v_gene	d_gene	abundance	j_gene	CDR3aa	CDR3nt
TRBV5-8	-	-	TRBJ1-3	CASSLDASSGNTIYF	TGTGCCAGCAGCTTGGATGCCAGCTCTGGAAACACCATATATTTT
TRBV10-3	TRBD1	-	TRBJ1-6	CAISGDRGYSPLHF	TGTGCCATCAGTGGGGACAGGGGGTATTCACCCCTCCACTTT
TRBV28	TRBD1	-	TRBJ2-2	CASTRQQGFTGELFF	TGTGCCAGCACCCGGCAACAGGGGTTCACCGGGGAGCTGTTTTTT
TRBV27	-	-	TRBJ2-1	CASSLTISYNEQFF	TGTGCCAGCAGTTTGACAATCTCCTACAATGAGCAGTTCTTC
TRBV5-1	TRBD1	-	TRBJ1-1	CASSSGQGMGYAFF	TGCGCCAGCAGCTCCGGACAGGGGATGGGTTACGCTTTCTTT
TRBV7-2	-	-	TRBJ2-3	CASSLSAGSTDTQYF	TGTGCCAGCAGCTTATCGGCGGGGAGCACAGATACGCAGTATTTT
TRBV7-9	-	-	TRBJ2-7	CASSQTGGTYEQYF	TGTGCCAGCAGTCAAACGGGGGGCACCTACGAGCAGTACTTC
TRBV28	TRBD1	-	TRBJ1-6	CASTGTGSYNSPLHF	TGTGCCAGCACCGGGACAGGCTCCTATAATTCACCCCTCCACTTT
TRBV11-3	TRBD2	few	TRBJ2-5	CASSPGVAGGLLSETQYF	TGTGCCAGCAGCCCGGGGGTAGCGGGGGGGTTATTATCGGAGACCCAGTACTTC
TRBV18	TRBD1	-	TRBJ1-1	CASSPAQGRTEAFF	TGTGCCAGCTCACCAGCACAGGGGAGGACTGAAGCTTTCTTT
TRBV28	-	-	TRBJ2-7	CASKEGAVEQYF	TGTGCCAGCAAGGAGGGGGCGGTCGAGCAGTACTTC
TRBV10-1	TRBD2	few	TRBJ2-5	CASRGREFPRETQYF	TGCGCCAGCAGGGGGAGGGAGTTTCCGAGGGAGACCCAGTACTTC
TRBV9	-	few	TRBJ2-2	CASSANLAPGELFF	TGTGCCAGCAGCGCCAATCTAGCGCCCGGGGAGCTGTTTTTT
TRBV19	-	-	TRBJ2-7	CASSGQQGFHEQYF	TGTGCCAGTAGTGGCCAACAGGGTTTCCACGAGCAGTACTTC
TRBV28	TRBD2	-	TRBJ2-1	CASNRGGVGEQFF	TGTGCCAGCAATAGGGGAGGGGTCGGTGAGCAGTTCTTC
TRBV20-1	TRBD2	-	TRBJ2-7	CSASNLGTSAREQYF	TGCAGTGCTAGTAATTTGGGGACTAGCGCTAGGGAGCAGTACTTC
TRBV6-2/TRBV6-3	-	-	TRBJ2-7	CASSDGHSGVEYWYF	TGTGCCAGCAGCGATGGACACTCGGGGGTAGAATATTGGTACTTC
TRBV27	-	-	TRBJ2-7	CATASVLYEQYF	TGTGCCACCGCCAGCGTCCTCTACGAGCAGTACTTC
TRBV20-1	TRBD1	-	TRBJ1-2	CSADQRDRDYGYTF	TGCAGTGCGGACCAGAGGGACAGGGATTATGGCTACACCTTC
TRBV7-2	-	many	TRBJ2-3	CASSLSDTDTQYF	TGTGCCAGCTCCTTGAGTGACACAGATACGCAGTATTTT
TRBV4-3	TRBD1	few	TRBJ2-1	CASSHLRQGKNEQFF	TGCGCCAGCAGCCACCTTCGACAGGGGAAGAATGAGCAGTTCTTC
TRBV5-1	TRBD1	-	TRBJ2-5	CASSLGPGQGKETQYF	TGCGCCAGCAGCTTGGGGCCGGGACAGGGGAAAGAGACCCAGTACTTC
TRBV28	-	-	TRBJ2-1	CASSLRDRREQFF	TGTGCCAGCAGTTTAAGGGACCGGCGGGAGCAGTTCTTC
TRBV20-1	-	-	TRBJ1-4	CSGQTENEKLFF	TGCAGTGGCCAGACAGAAAATGAAAAACTGTTTTTT
TRBV5-4	TRBD1	few	TRBJ2-7	CASSVPGQGVYEQYF	TGTGCCAGCAGCGTACCGGGACAGGGGGTCTACGAGCAGTACTTC
TRBV7-2	-	few	TRBJ2-2	CASSYAVGFANTGELFF	TGTGCCAGCAGCTACGCGGTAGGATTCGCGAACACCGGGGAGCTGTTTTTT
TRBV7-2	-	-	TRBJ2-5	CASSSPPWLETQYF	TGTGCCAGCAGCTCACCTCCCTGGTTAGAGACCCAGTACTTC
TRBV5-1	-	-	TRBJ2-3	CASSLEVDTQYF	TGCGCCAGCAGCCTGGAGGTGGATACGCAGTATTTT
TRBV20-1	TRBD2	-	TRBJ2-1	CSAMTSDEQFF	TGCAGTGCCATGACTAGCGATGAGCAGTTCTTC
TRBV21-1	-	few	TRBJ1-6	CASSRTGKSSPLHF	TGTGCCAGCAGCAGAACGGGGAAATCATCACCCCTCCACTTT
TRBV4-1	-	-	TRBJ2-5	CASSQVLPGGQETQYF	TGCGCCAGCAGCCAAGTCCTCCCCGGGGGTCAAGAGACCCAGTACTTC
TRBV19	-	-	TRBJ2-5	CASSEGAQETQYF	TGTGCCAGTAGTGAGGGAGCCCAAGAGACCCAGTACTTC
TRBV28	-	-	TRBJ1-2	CASSEGGEGYTF	TGTGCCAGCAGTGAGGGGGGAGAAGGCTACACCTTC
TRBV4-3	-	few	TRBJ1-1	CASSIESDTEAFF	TGCGCCAGCAGCATAGAGTCCGACACTGAAGCTTTCTTT
TRBV7-2	-	-	TRBJ2-5	CASSLTGRVSETQYF	TGTGCCAGCAGCTTAACAGGCAGGGTGTCAGAGACCCAGTACTTC
TRBV28	-	few	TRBJ1-1	CASIPRKLDTEAFF	TGTGCCAGCATCCCGAGAAAGTTAGACACTGAAGCTTTCTTT
TRBV20-1	TRBD1	-	TRBJ1-3	CSARETGSGNTIYF	TGCAGTGCTAGAGAGACAGGGTCTGGAAACACCATATATTTT
TRBV30	-	few	TRBJ2-2	CAWSRQGFTGELFF	TGTGCCTGGAGTCGGCAGGGTTTCACCGGGGAGCTGTTTTTT
TRBV20-1	-	-	TRBJ2-4	CSARDLQPNIQYF	TGCAGTGCTAGAGATCTACAGCCAAACATTCAGTACTTC
TRBV24-1	-	-	TRBJ2-1	CATSDFGKGSYNEQFF	TGTGCCACCAGTGATTTTGGAAAGGGCTCCTACAATGAGCAGTTCTTC
TRBV3-1	-	few	TRBJ2-7	CASSQVGAEQYF	TGTGCCAGCAGCCAAGTGGGGGCCGAGCAGTACTTC
TRBV6-1	-	-	TRBJ1-1	CASSRTEGDEAFF	TGTGCCAGCAGTAGGACAGAGGGGGATGAAGCTTTCTTT
TRBV20-1	TRBD2	-	TRBJ2-1	CSAGGVGHEQFF	TGCAGTGCGGGAGGGGTGGGGCATGAGCAGTTCTTC
TRBV29-1	-	-	TRBJ2-1	CSVVSGGGVYEQFF	TGCAGCGTTGTGTCGGGTGGAGGCGTGTATGAGCAGTTCTTC
TRBV20-1	TRBD1	few	TRBJ2-6	CSATGGGGANVLTF	TGCAGTGCAACAGGGGGCGGAGGGGCCAACGTCCTGACTTTC
TRBV30	-	-	TRBJ1-1	CAWRGVNTEAFF	TGTGCCTGGAGGGGAGTAAACACTGAAGCTTTCTTT
TRBV7-2	-	-	TRBJ1-3	CASSVDSAAGNTIYF	TGTGCCAGCAGCGTAGACAGCGCCGCCGGAAACACCATATATTTT
TRBV29-1	-	-	TRBJ1-1	CSVEEQPANTEAFF	TGCAGCGTTGAAGAACAGCCCGCAAACACTGAAGCTTTCTTT
TRBV10-2	-	-	TRBJ2-5	CASLKAFQTGETQYF	TGCGCCAGCCTGAAGGCCTTTCAAACTGGGGAGACCCAGTACTTC
TRBV5-1	TRBD1	-	TRBJ1-3	CASSLGPGTAGNTIYF	TGCGCCAGCAGCTTGGGACCCGGGACAGCCGGAAACACCATATATTTT
TRBV28	-	-	TRBJ1-2	CASSFTEINYGYTF	TGTGCCAGCAGTTTCACAGAGATTAACTATGGCTACACCTTC
TRBV5-6	-	-	TRBJ2-3	CVSSLIAAAGSADTQYF	TGTGTCAGCAGCTTGATCGCTGCTGCAGGGTCCGCAGATACGCAGTATTTT
TRBV20-1	TRBD1	-	TRBJ1-5	CSARRGQGSNQPQHF	TGCAGTGCTAGGAGGGGGCAGGGAAGCAATCAGCCCCAGCATTTT
TRBV7-9	TRBD1	-	TRBJ2-6	CASSLGTGGGGANVLTF	TGTGCCAGCAGCTTAGGGACAGGGGGCGGAGGGGCCAACGTCCTGACTTTC
TRBV10-3	-	many	TRBJ2-7	CAISGKGSSDEQYF	TGTGCCATCAGTGGTAAGGGGAGTTCTGATGAGCAGTACTTC